This T cell receptor beta chain is from a study of neurological immune-mediated disorders. The authors made cDNA by 5'RACE with 10-nucleotide random UMIs. One entry per CDR3 protein results from TCRdb running MiXCR on the 5' RACE reads. The table has about 48,000 distinct CDR3 sequences, about 13% seen once. Whole-study findings and limits: Multiple sclerosis was found to have the least TCR clonal expansion, below healthy controls, and HTLV-1-associated myelopathy the most. None of the CDR3 amino acid sequences in expanded clones turned up in more than one subject, which points to private repertoires in all groups.

The CDR3 consists of 14 residues. Germline CDR1 SNHLY, CDR2 FYNNEI. V dropped 5 bases and J dropped 8 bases, with 13 bases sitting between them. At least ten counts were recorded for this clonotype. The target antigen is unknown. Time point noted: longitudinal time-point 3. PBMCs stored at -80 C, 2 million in total, were the source of the unsorted libraries. The rearrangement uses TRBV2 and TRBJ1-6, with no clear D. This clonotype was sampled from a male donor with HTLV-1-associated myelopathy (HAM/TSP). Material: PBMCs. The CDR3 here is CASSPMRADSPLHF. The CDR3 bases are TGTGCCAGCAGTCCTATGAGGGCTGATTCACCCCTCCACTTT.